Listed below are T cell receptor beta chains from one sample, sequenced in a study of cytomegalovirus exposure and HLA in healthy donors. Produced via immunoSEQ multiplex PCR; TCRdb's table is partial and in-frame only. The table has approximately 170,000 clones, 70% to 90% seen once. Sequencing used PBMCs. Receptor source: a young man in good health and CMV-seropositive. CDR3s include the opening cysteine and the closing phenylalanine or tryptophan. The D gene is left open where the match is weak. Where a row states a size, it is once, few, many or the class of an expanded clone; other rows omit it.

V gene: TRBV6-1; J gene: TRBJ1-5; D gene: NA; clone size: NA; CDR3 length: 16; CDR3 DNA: TGTGCCAGCAGTGACTACAGGTCGGCTGGCAATCAGCCCCAGCATTTT; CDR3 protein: CASSDYRSAGNQPQHF
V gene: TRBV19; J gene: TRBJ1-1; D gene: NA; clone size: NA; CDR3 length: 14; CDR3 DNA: TGTGCCAGTAGTATAGATTGGGGCGGTACTGAAGCTTTCTTT; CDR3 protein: CASSIDWGGTEAFF
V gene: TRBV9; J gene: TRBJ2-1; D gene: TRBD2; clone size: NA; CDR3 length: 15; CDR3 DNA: TGTGCCAGCAGCGTAGTGGCGGGAGGGGGTAATGAGCAGTTCTTC; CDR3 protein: CASSVVAGGGNEQFF
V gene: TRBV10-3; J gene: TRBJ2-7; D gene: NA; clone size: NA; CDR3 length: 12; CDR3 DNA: TGTGCCATCAGTCCCCCATCCTACGAGCAGTACTTC; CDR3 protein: CAISPPSYEQYF
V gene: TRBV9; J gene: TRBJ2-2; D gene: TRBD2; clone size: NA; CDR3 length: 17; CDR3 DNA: TGTGCCAGCAGCGTAGAGTCTAGCGGGACGTACACCGGGGAGCTGTTTTTT; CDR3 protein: CASSVESSGTYTGELFF
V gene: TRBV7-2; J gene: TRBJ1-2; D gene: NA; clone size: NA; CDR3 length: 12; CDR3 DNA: TGTGCCAGCAGGTCAGACACTTATGGCTACACCTTC; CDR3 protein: CASRSDTYGYTF
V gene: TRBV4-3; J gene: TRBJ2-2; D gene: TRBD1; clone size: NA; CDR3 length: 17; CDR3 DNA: TGCGCCAGCAGCCAAGAATTTGGGGACAGGGAAACCGGGGAGCTGTTTTTT; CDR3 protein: CASSQEFGDRETGELFF
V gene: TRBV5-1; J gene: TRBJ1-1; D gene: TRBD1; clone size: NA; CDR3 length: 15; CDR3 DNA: TGCGCCAGCACTTGGTCCGGGACAGCGAACACTGAAGCTTTCTTT; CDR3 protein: CASTWSGTANTEAFF
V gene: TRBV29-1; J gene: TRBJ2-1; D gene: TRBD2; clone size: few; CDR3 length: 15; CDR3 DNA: TGCAGCGTTGCCCACGCTAGCGGGAGTATTGGTGAGCAGTTCTTC; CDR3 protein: CSVAHASGSIGEQFF
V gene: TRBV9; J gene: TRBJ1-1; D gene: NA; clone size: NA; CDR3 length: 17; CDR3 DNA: TGTGCCAGCAGCGTAGGATTCCAGACAGGAGAGAACACTGAAGCTTTCTTT; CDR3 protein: CASSVGFQTGENTEAFF
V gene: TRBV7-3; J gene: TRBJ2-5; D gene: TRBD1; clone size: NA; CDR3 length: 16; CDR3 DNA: TGTGCCAGCAGCCCCGGCCCGGGACAGGGGATCGAGACCCAGTACTTC; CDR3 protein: CASSPGPGQGIETQYF
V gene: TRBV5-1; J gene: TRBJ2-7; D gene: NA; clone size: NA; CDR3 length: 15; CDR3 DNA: TGCGCCAGCAGCTTGGGTACAGGACGATTCTACGAGCAGTACTTC; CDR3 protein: CASSLGTGRFYEQYF
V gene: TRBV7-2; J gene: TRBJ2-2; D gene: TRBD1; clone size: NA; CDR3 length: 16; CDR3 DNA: TGTGCCAGCAGCTTATCTGCAGGGGGCGTAGGTGGGGAGCTGTTTTTT; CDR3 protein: CASSLSAGGVGGELFF
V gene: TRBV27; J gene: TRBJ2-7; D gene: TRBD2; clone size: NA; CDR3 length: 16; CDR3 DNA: TGTGCCAGCAGGACCACCCTAGAAAGCGGGAGGAACGAGCAGTACTTC; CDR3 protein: CASRTTLESGRNEQYF
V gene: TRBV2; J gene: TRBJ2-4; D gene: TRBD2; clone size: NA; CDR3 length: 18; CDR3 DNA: TGTGCCAGCAGATCTAGACTAGCGGGAGATCTAGCCAAAAACATTCAGTACTTC; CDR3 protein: CASRSRLAGDLAKNIQYF
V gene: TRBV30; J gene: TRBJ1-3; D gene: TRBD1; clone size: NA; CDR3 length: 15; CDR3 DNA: TGTGCCTGGAGTCCCCCGCAGGGGGCTGGAAACACCATATATTTT; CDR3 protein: CAWSPPQGAGNTIYF
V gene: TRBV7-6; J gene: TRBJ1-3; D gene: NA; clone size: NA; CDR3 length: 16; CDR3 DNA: TGTGCCAGCAGCTTAGCCCCCGACAACTCTGGAAACACCATATATTTT; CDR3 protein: CASSLAPDNSGNTIYF
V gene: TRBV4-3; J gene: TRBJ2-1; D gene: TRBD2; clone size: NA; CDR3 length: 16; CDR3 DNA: TGCGCCAGCAGCCCTCAGCCTAGCGGAGACTACAATGAGCAGTTCTTC; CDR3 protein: CASSPQPSGDYNEQFF
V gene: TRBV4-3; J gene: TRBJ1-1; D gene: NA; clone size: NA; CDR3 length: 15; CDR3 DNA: TGCGCCAGCAGCCAAGATTCAACAGCCAACACTGAAGCTTTCTTT; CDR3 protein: CASSQDSTANTEAFF
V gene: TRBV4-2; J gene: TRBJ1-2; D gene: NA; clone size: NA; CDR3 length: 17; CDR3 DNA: TGTGCCAGCAGCCAAGAAGGAGAGGGAGAGCTCCACTATGGCTACACCTTC; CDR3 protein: CASSQEGEGELHYGYTF
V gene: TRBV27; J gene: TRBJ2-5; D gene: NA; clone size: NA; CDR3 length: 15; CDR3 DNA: TGTGCCAGCAGTCCGTGGACGGGGATAGAGGAGACCCAGTACTTC; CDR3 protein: CASSPWTGIEETQYF
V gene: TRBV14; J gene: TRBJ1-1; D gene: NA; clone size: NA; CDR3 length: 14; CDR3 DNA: TGTGCCAGCAGCCAAGGGACAGCGAACACTGAAGCTTTCTTT; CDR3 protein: CASSQGTANTEAFF
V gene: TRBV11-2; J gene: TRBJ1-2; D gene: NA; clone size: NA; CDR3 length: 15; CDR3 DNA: TGTGCCAGCAGCTTGTCACAGGGTTGGAACTATGGCTACACCTTC; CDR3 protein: CASSLSQGWNYGYTF
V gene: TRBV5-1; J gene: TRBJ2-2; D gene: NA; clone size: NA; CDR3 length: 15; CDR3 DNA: TGCGCCAGCAGCTTGAGCCAGCCAGGGGCCGGGGAGCTGTTTTTT; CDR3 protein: CASSLSQPGAGELFF
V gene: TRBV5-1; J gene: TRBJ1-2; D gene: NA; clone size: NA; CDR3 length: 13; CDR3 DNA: TGCGCCAGCAGTCTCACGGTCGACTATGGCTACACCTTC; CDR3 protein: CASSLTVDYGYTF
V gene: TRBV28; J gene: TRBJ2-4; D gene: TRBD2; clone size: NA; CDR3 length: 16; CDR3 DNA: TGTGCCAGCAGCTCGACTAGCGGGGTAGCCAAAAACATTCAGTACTTC; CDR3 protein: CASSSTSGVAKNIQYF
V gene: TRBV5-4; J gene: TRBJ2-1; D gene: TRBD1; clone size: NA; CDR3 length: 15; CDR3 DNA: TGTGCCAGCACCCGAGGCAGGGGGACCTACAATGAGCAGTTCTTC; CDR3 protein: CASTRGRGTYNEQFF
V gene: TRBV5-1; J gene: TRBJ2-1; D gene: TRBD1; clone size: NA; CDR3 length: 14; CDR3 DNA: TGCGCCAGCACCGTGGGACAGGGTATGAATGAGCAGTTCTTC; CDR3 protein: CASTVGQGMNEQFF
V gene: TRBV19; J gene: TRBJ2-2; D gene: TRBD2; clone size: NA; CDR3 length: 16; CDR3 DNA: TGTGCCAGTAGTATGGGTAGCGGGAGGCCCCCCGGGGAGCTGTTTTTT; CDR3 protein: CASSMGSGRPPGELFF
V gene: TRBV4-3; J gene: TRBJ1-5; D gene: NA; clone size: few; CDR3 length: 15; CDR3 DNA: TGCGCCAGCAGCCAAGATCGCGTACTCAATCAGCCCCAGCATTTT; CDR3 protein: CASSQDRVLNQPQHF
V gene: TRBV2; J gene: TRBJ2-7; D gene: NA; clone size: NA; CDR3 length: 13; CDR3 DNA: TGTGCCAGCAGGGGGGTCTTCGCGGGGGAGCAGTACTTC; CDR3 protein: CASRGVFAGEQYF
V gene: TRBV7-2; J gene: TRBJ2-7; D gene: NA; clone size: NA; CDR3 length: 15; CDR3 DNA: TGTGCCAGCAGCCCACGACGCTCCGGGACCTACGAGCAGTACTTC; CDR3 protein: CASSPRRSGTYEQYF
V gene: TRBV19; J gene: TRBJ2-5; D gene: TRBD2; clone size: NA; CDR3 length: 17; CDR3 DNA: TGTGCCAGTAGTATAGGGCTAGCGGGAGGGTCCTGGGAGACCCAGTACTTC; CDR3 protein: CASSIGLAGGSWETQYF
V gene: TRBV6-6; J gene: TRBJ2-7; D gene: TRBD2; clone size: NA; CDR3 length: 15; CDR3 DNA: TGTGCCAGCAGTTACCCTAGCGGTCCACCCTACGAGCAGTACTTC; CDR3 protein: CASSYPSGPPYEQYF
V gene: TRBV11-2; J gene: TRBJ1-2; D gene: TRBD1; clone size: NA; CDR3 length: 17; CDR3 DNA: TGTGCCAGCAGCTCATACACGGACAGGGCGAGGATCTATGGCTACACCTTC; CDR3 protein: CASSSYTDRARIYGYTF
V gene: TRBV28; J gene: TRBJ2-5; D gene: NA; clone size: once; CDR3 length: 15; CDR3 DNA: TGTGCCAGCAGTCAAAGGGGCGAGTACCAAGAGACCCAGTACTTC; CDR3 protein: CASSQRGEYQETQYF
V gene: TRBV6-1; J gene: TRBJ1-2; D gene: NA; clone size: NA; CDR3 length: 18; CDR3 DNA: TGTGCCAGCAGTGGTTGGGGGCAGGGAGCCTGGGACATCTATGGCTACACCTTC; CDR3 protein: CASSGWGQGAWDIYGYTF
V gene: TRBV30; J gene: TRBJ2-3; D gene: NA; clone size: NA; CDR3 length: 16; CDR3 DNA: TGTGCCTGGAGTGGGGGCAGGTCCTCTAGCACAGATACGCAGTATTTT; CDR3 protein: CAWSGGRSSSTDTQYF
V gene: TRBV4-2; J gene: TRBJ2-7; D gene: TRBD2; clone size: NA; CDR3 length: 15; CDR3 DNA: TGTGCCAGCAGCCAAGGGATCAGCGGGGTCTACGAGCAGTACTTC; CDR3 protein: CASSQGISGVYEQYF